Presented here are 30 T cell receptor beta chains from one specimen sequenced in a study of shared clonotypes between healthy human individuals. TCRdb's copy holds only in-frame clones and misses some; the assay was immunoSEQ multiplex PCR. Of 470,000 or so clones listed, approximately 80% are singletons. The sequencing sample was made of PBMCs. The source is a woman in her forties in good health. Some clones in this sample may be carry-over from other donors' samples.

The chain recombines TRBV5-1 with TRBJ2-3; tentatively, D is TRBD2 (6 bases). The CDR3 spans 15 residues. Germline loops: CDR1 SGHRS, CDR2 YFSETQ. Between the trimmed V and J ends, which lost 5 bases and 2 bases, there was a span of 15 bases. CDR3 sequence reads: CASSGRLGVTDTQYF. The CDR3 coding sequence is TGCGCCAGCAGTGGCCGACTAGGGGTCACAGATACGCAGTATTTT.

V is TRBV5-4 and J is TRBJ1-1, with 7 bases identical to TRBD1. This CDR3 comprises 14 residues. From germline, CDR1 is SGHNT and CDR2 YYREEE (reference sequence). The V gene end was trimmed by 4 bases and the J gene end by 0 bases; junction bases not matched to a gene: 3. The DNA for the CDR3 is TGTGCCAGCAGCCCGGGACAGATGAACACTGAAGCTTTCTTT. It specifies CASSPGQMNTEAFF.

The chain recombines TRBV7-8 with TRBJ2-7, with a tentative D call TRBD2 (7 bases). V was shortened by 5 bases and J by 1 base, with 21 bases between the two germline ends. CDR3 length: 17 residues. The germline V gene has CDR1 SGHVS and CDR2 FQNEAQ. The CDR3 protein is CASSPLSGGRGSYEQYF. As DNA, the CDR3 is TGTGCCAGCAGCCCCTTATCCGGGGGGCGTGGGTCCTACGAGCAGTACTTC. Combining the CDR3 with reference TRBV7-8 and TRBJ2-7 gives the whole variable domain GAGVSQSPRYKVAKRGQDVALRCDPISGHVSLFWYQQALGQGPEFLTYFQNEAQLDKSGLPSDRFFAERPEGSVSTLKIQRTQQEDSAVYLCASSPLSGGRGSYEQYFGPGTRLTVT.

The chain has TRBV6-5 and TRBJ2-6, with 8 bases matching TRBD2. V shed 4 bases, J shed 1 base, and the junction held 3 bases outside the gene matches. The CDR3 consists of 16 residues. Germline V gives CDR1 MNHEY, CDR2 SVGAGI. CDR3 sequence reads: CASSFSGGSGANVLTF. For the CDR3, the DNA is TGTGCCAGCAGTTTCAGCGGGGGTTCTGGGGCCAACGTCCTGACTTTC.

The V gene is TRBV7-2, the J gene TRBJ2-6; D might be TRBD1 (5 bases). The CDR3 covers 17 residues. Trimming took 0 bases from V and 0 from J, leaving 9 bases between them. Germline values: CDR1 SGHTA, CDR2 FQGNSA. CDR3 nucleotide sequence: TGTGCCAGCAGCTTAGCCAGGGCATCCTCTGGGGCCAACGTCCTGACTTTC. Translating it yields CASSLARASSGANVLTF. Full variable domain (remainder filled in from reference TRBV7-2 and TRBJ2-6): GAGVSQSPSNKVTEKGKDVELRCDPISGHTALYWYRQSLGQGLEFLIYFQGNSAPDKSGLPSDRFSAERTGGSVSTLTIQRTQQEDSAVYLCASSLARASSGANVLTFGAGSRLTVL.

V usage is TRBV18 and J usage is TRBJ2-2; a possible D gene is TRBD1 (6 bases). Per germline, CDR1 KGHSH and CDR2 LQKENI. This CDR3 is 16 amino acids long. V shed 3 bases and J shed 1 base, with 12 bases lying between them. The CDR3 spells CASSPAGTLNTGELFF. In DNA form, the CDR3 reads TGTGCCAGCTCACCCGCCGGGACATTGAACACCGGGGAGCTGTTTTTT.

The sample holds many counts of this clone. Additional DNA sequences in this sample encode the identical CDR3. The chain couples TRBV4-2 to TRBJ2-2, with 10 nucleotides matching TRBD2. Germline-derived CDR1 and CDR2 are LGHNA and YNFKEQ. V lost 0 bases and J lost 6; bases outside the gene matches: 7. The CDR3 has 17 amino acids. The CDR3 is CASSQEGPAGGPGELFF. In DNA, the CDR3 is TGTGCCAGCAGCCAAGAAGGACCAGCGGGAGGGCCCGGGGAGCTGTTTTTT.

J is TRBJ2-3 and V is TRBV5-1; D may be TRBD2 (5 bases). The CDR3 is made up of 12 amino acids. Germline V gene sequence: CDR1 SGHRS, CDR2 YFSETQ. V lost 3 bases, J lost 5 bases, and 7 bases lay in between. DNA of the CDR3: TGCGCCAGCAGCTCCGAGGGAGATACGCAGTATTTT. It encodes CASSSEGDTQYF.

V and J are TRBV5-1 and TRBJ2-2; D not resolved. The germline V and J ends were trimmed by 1 base and 5 bases, with 15 bases remaining between them. Germline CDR1 and CDR2: SGHRS and YFSETQ. The CDR3 loop spans 16 amino acids. DNA of the CDR3: TGCGCCAGCAGCTTGACAACTACGGTTTTGACCGGGGAGCTGTTTTTT. Amino acid sequence: CASSLTTTVLTGELFF.

The rearrangement links TRBV27 to TRBJ2-7, with 9 bases lining up with TRBD1. CDR1 is MNHEY, CDR2 SMNVEV, per germline (reference sequence). The length of the CDR3 is 14 residues. The J segment lost 1 base and the V segment lost 8 bases, leaving 6 bases of the junction unmatched. CDR3 in DNA: TGTGCCAGCTGGGACAGGGCCCCATCCTACGAGCAGTACTTC. It encodes CASWDRAPSYEQYF.

The chain uses TRBV4-1 and TRBJ2-1; no reliable D call. The CDR3 runs 14 residues. The V end lost 1 base, the J end lost 4 bases, and 8 bases lay between the germline ends. Germline loops: CDR1 MGHRA, CDR2 YSYEKL. The CDR3 loop reads CASSQGLVYNEQFF. The CDR3 region has the DNA TGCGCCAGCAGCCAAGGTCTAGTGTACAATGAGCAGTTCTTC.

The chain has TRBV4-1 and TRBJ2-6; D gene ambiguous. The V gene's germline CDR1 is MGHRA and CDR2 YSYEKL. V dropped 0 bases and J dropped 2 bases, with 5 bases sitting between them. This CDR3 is built from 15 residues. The CDR3 bases are TGCGCCAGCAGCCAAGAGTGGGCTGGGGCCAACGTCCTGACTTTC. Residues: CASSQEWAGANVLTF.

The sample holds one count of this clone. The V and J genes are TRBV10-2 and TRBJ1-3; the D gene is possibly TRBD1 (5 bases). Germline V gene sequence: CDR1 WSHSY, CDR2 SAAADI. With 8 bases removed from V and 0 bases from J, the gap between germline ends came to 11 bases. The CDR3 consists of 14 residues. The CDR3 sequence is CASGGFSSGNTIYF. CDR3 nucleotide sequence: TGCGCCAGCGGGGGATTCAGCTCTGGAAACACCATATATTTT.

This clone showed up just once. The CDR3 DNA reads as TGTGCCAGCAGTTACTCGCAACAGGGTAACTACGAGCAGTACTTC. Amino acid sequence: CASSYSQQGNYEQYF. The chain uses TRBV6-5 and TRBJ2-7; possibly TRBD1 for D (6 bases). The CDR3 is 15 amino acids. Trimming took 0 bases from V and 3 from J, leaving 12 bases between them. Germline V gene sequence: CDR1 MNHEY, CDR2 SVGAGI.

In its sample, this clone was seen a few times. The chain's CDR3 is CASSENGSGRNEQFF. The CDR3 nucleotides read TGTGCCAGCAGTGAAAACGGTAGCGGGAGGAATGAGCAGTTCTTC. The chain is built from TRBV6-1 and TRBJ2-1; 10 bases line up with TRBD2. J was trimmed by 7 bases and V by 2 bases; bases with no gene match: 5. Germline lookup yields CDR1 MNHNS and CDR2 SASEGT. The CDR3 runs 15 residues.

The DNA of the CDR3 is TGTGCCAGTAGGTACAGGGCGAACACTGAAGCTTTCTTT. Its protein product is CASRYRANTEAFF. The V and J genes are TRBV19 and TRBJ1-1; D possibly corresponds to TRBD1 (6 bases). This CDR3 has 13 amino acids. Per germline, CDR1 LNHDA and CDR2 SQIVND (reference sequence). The V end lost 6 bases, the J end lost 1 base, and 9 bases lay between the germline ends.

This rearrangement joins TRBV7-2 to TRBJ1-5; D gene uncertain. The CDR3 extends over 13 amino acids. Trimming cost V 0 bases and J 6 bases, with 6 bases left between them. Germline CDR1 is SGHTA and CDR2 is FQGNSA. Here the CDR3 reads CASSLAFTQPQHF. CDR3 DNA sequence: TGTGCCAGCAGCTTAGCGTTCACTCAGCCCCAGCATTTT.

Concerning this clone: This specimen includes other DNA sequences encoding the same CDR3. The rearrangement uses TRBV5-1 and TRBJ1-1; TRBD1 aligns across 10 bases. Germline trimming cut 4 bases from V and 1 base from J; bases unmatched to any gene: 1. The CDR3 covers 14 residues. CDR1 is SGHRS and CDR2 is YFSETQ in the germline V gene. In DNA, the CDR3 is TGCGCCAGCAGCCGGGACAGGGGGAACACTGAAGCTTTCTTT. Translating gives CASSRDRGNTEAFF.

The V and J genes are TRBV5-6 and TRBJ2-5, with 8 bases matching TRBD2. The J call is doubtful: the DNA matches TRBJ2-7 better. CDR3 length equals 15 residues. Germline values: CDR1 SGHDT, CDR2 YYEEEE. CDR3 nucleotide sequence: TGTGCCAGCAGTACGGCGGGGGGCGCAATATACGAGCAGTACTTC. It is translated as CASSTAGGAIYEQYF.

V and J are TRBV5-4 and TRBJ2-7, with 7 bases that match TRBD2. J gave up 0 bases and V 4 bases, and 4 bases lay outside the gene matches. The CDR3 runs 14 residues. Per germline, CDR1 SGHNT and CDR2 YYREEE (reference sequence). CDR3 sequence: CASSTGTTSYEQYF. The DNA of the CDR3 is TGTGCCAGCAGCACCGGGACTACCTCCTACGAGCAGTACTTC.

V and J are TRBV5-1 and TRBJ2-2; TRBD1 matches at 7 bases. The junction had 17 bases not matched to a gene; V was cut back by 7 bases and J by 8 bases. This CDR3 region has 16 residues. Germline V gene sequence: CDR1 SGHRS, CDR2 YFSETQ. CDR3 residues: CASGSSYYRGIGELFF. DNA for the CDR3: TGCGCCAGCGGGTCCTCTTACTACAGGGGTATAGGGGAGCTGTTTTTT.

This rearrangement joins TRBV11-2 to TRBJ1-4, with D unresolved. Germline CDR1 reads SGHAT; CDR2 reads FQNNGV. The V and J ends lost 0 bases and 2 bases respectively, with 10 bases between them. CDR3 length equals 16 residues. CDR3 in DNA: TGTGCCAGCAGCTTAGATGGAGGGCGGACTAATGAAAAACTGTTTTTT. It codes for CASSLDGGRTNEKLFF.

The V gene is TRBV5-1, the J gene TRBJ1-1; D gene unclear. The ends were cut back, 0 bases at V and 1 base at J, with 4 bases in the middle. CDR3 size: 13 residues. Germline values: CDR1 SGHRS, CDR2 YFSETQ. CDR3 nucleotides: TGCGCCAGCAGCTTGGTGGCGAACACTGAAGCTTTCTTT. Protein: CASSLVANTEAFF.

This sequence joins TRBV14 and TRBJ2-7, with a possible D match to TRBD2 (5 bases). The CDR3 runs 14 residues. Trimming stripped 1 base from V and 4 bases from J, with 11 bases between. Germline CDR1 reads SGHDN; CDR2 reads FVKESK. In DNA form, the CDR3 reads TGTGCCAGCAGCCAAGTCCATTGGACTTACGAGCAGTACTTC. Encoded protein: CASSQVHWTYEQYF.

This clone occurred many times. The V call is TRBV10-3, the J call TRBJ1-1; no firm D call. The CDR3 is 15 residues long. The germline V and J ends were trimmed by 2 bases and 1 base, with 11 bases remaining between them. Per germline, CDR1 ENHRY and CDR2 SYGVKD. This CDR3 is CAISEPRRSNTEAFF. The CDR3 nucleotides read TGTGCCATCAGTGAGCCGAGACGGTCGAACACTGAAGCTTTCTTT.

This chain uses TRBV5-4 with TRBJ2-1, with 8 bases lining up with TRBD1. CDR3 length: 13 amino acids. Germline assignment: CDR1 SGHNT and CDR2 YYREEE (reference sequence). After removal of 0 bases from V and 14 bases from J, the junction contained 7 bases not matched to a gene. The CDR3, as DNA: TGTGCCAGCAGCTTGGCGGGGATGACAGGGGAGTTCTTC. This translates into CASSLAGMTGEFF.

About this clone itself: This probably arose from a read error, given a far larger clone one base away. The J gene is TRBJ1-2, the V gene TRBV2; D gene unclear. CDR1 is SNHLY and CDR2 is FYNNEI in the germline V gene. Trimming stripped 7 bases from V and 7 bases from J, with 13 bases between. The length of the CDR3 is 12 residues. CDR3 in amino acids: CASIAAGGGYTF. As DNA, the CDR3 is TGTGCCAGCATAGCGGCAGGAGGTGGCTACACCTTC.

This clone was recorded once. The rearrangement joins TRBV14 to TRBJ2-5, with TRBD1 matching over 8 bases. Germline V gene lookup returns CDR1 SGHDN and CDR2 FVKESK. The CDR3 is made up of 15 amino acids. The ends lost 4 bases at V and 2 bases at J; junction bases unmatched: 6. The CDR3 protein is CASSPPRTGQETQYF. CDR3 bases: TGTGCCAGCAGCCCCCCTCGGACAGGGCAAGAGACCCAGTACTTC. Filled out from reference TRBV14 and TRBJ2-5, the complete variable domain reads EAGVTQFPSHSVIEKGQTVTLRCDPISGHDNLYWYRRVMGKEIKFLLHFVKESKQDESGMPNNRFLAERTGGTYSTLKVQPAELEDSGVYFCASSPPRTGQETQYFGPGTRLLVL.

This clone occurred a few times. The chain links TRBV6-1 to TRBJ1-1; D not resolved. The V and J ends lost 6 bases and 4 bases respectively, with 3 bases between them. In germline, CDR1 is MNHNS, CDR2 SASEGT. The CDR3 spans 10 residues. CDR3: CASRATEAFF. In nucleotides, the CDR3 is TGTGCCAGCAGGGCCACTGAAGCTTTCTTT.

J is TRBJ1-3 and V is TRBV28, with a possible D match to TRBD1 (5 bases). With 3 bases removed from V and 1 base from J, the gap between germline ends came to 10 bases. CDR1 is MDHEN and CDR2 is SYDVKM in the germline V gene. The CDR3 length is 15 residues. The CDR3: CASSFRGYSGNTIYF. The DNA of the CDR3 is TGTGCCAGCAGTTTTCGGGGGTATTCTGGAAACACCATATATTTT.